This T cell receptor (beta chain) was retrieved from a study of T cell responses to AZD1222 COVID-19 vaccine. Sequencing was performed with immunoSEQ multiplex PCR; in TCRdb, only in-frame clones are kept and a portion is missing. Of fewer than 200,000 clones listed, 80% to 95% were seen once; the top ten hold roughly 1.6%. Study-wide findings and caveats: Nearly half of unique spike-specific TCRs reportedly avoided B.1.351 and B.1.1.7 mutated regions. Among AZD1222 vaccinees, only five or six were seropositive at baseline.

A note on this clone: Its target is not known.

The clonotype comes from an adult in good health. Specimen: peripheral blood, collected on day 0 of AZD1222 vaccination.

The CDR3 reads CAISELPTSGKVDTQYF. In DNA, the CDR3 is TGTGCCATCAGTGAGCTCCCGACTAGCGGGAAGGTAGATACGCAGTATTTT. The chain couples TRBV10-3 to TRBJ2-3; 11 bases match TRBD2. The CDR3 runs 17 residues. V shed 2 bases and J 5 bases; nucleotides not matched to a gene: 9. Germline lookup yields CDR1 ENHRY and CDR2 SYGVKD.